Below, 27 T cell receptor beta chains from the same sample are listed, as sequenced in a study of Graves' ophthalmopathy and Graves' hyperthyroidism. Transcripts of RNA were the source for amplifying TCR beta CDR3 regions. The workflow started with a first-round RT-PCR run with HTBI primers and then moved on to a second-round multiplex PCR. TCRdb ran MiXCR on the multiplex PCR reads and lists one entry per CDR3 protein. The sample yields almost 400,000 distinct CDR3 sequences, approximately 20% seen once. Sequencing was performed on peripheral blood. The origin of the receptors is a woman between 18 and 29 years old with Graves' ophthalmopathy.

This chain links TRBV12-3 or TRBV12-4 with TRBJ1-2; no firm D call. Trimming left V 6 bases short and J 0 bases short, with 5 bases between. This CDR3 region has 12 residues. The CDR3 DNA reads as TGTGCCAGCAGCGCGCCTAACTATGGCTACACCTTC. Translation gives CASSAPNYGYTF.

The V call is TRBV27, the J call TRBJ2-2, with 8 bases that match TRBD2. The junction had 11 bases not matched to a gene; V was cut back by 6 bases and J by 2 bases. CDR3 length: 17 amino acids. Germline loops: CDR1 MNHEY, CDR2 SMNVEV (reference sequence). This chain's CDR3 is CASSVGGRSKNTGELFF. The CDR3 nucleotides are TGTGCCAGCAGCGTAGGCGGGAGGTCGAAAAACACCGGGGAGCTGTTTTTT.

Ten or more counts support this clonotype. The chain uses TRBV6-5 and TRBJ1-5; the D is unclear. Per the germline V gene, CDR1 is MNHEY and CDR2 is SVGAGI. V lost 2 bases and J 3 bases, leaving 14 bases between the germline ends. This CDR3 comprises 16 residues. The CDR3 protein is CASSYPLLPHNQPQHF. CDR3 bases: TGTGCCAGCAGTTACCCGCTTCTTCCGCACAATCAGCCCCAGCATTTT.

Ten or more counts support this clonotype. The chain is built from TRBV7-2 and TRBJ2-7; 13 bases are shared with TRBD2. The CDR3 totals 16 residues. From germline, CDR1 is SGHTA and CDR2 FQGNSA. The V gene end was trimmed by 4 bases and the J gene end by 2 bases; junction bases not matched to a gene: 5. The CDR3 region is CASSSRTSGRPYEQYF. DNA for the CDR3: TGTGCCAGCAGCTCGAGGACTAGCGGGAGACCCTACGAGCAGTACTTC.

To note about this clonotype: A much larger clone sits a single nucleotide away, making a read error possible. In DNA form, the CDR3 reads TGTGCCAGCAGCTACAGCCCGGGACTAGCTGGTTACGAGCAGTGCTTC. It is translated as CASSYSPGLAGYEQCF. The V and J genes are TRBV27 and TRBJ2-7; TRBD2 matches at 9 bases. This CDR3 region has 16 residues. CDR1 is MNHEY, CDR2 SMNVEV, per germline (reference sequence).

This clonotype appeared a few times. The rearrangement links TRBV5-1 to TRBJ2-7; no reliable D call. V shed 4 bases and J shed 7 bases, with 12 bases lying between them. Per germline, CDR1 SGHRS and CDR2 YFSETQ. This CDR3 has 12 residues. The DNA for the CDR3 is TGCGCCAGCAGCCCCACCTTTAGGGAGCAGTACTTC. Amino acids: CASSPTFREQYF. The whole variable domain, filled in from reference TRBV5-1 and TRBJ2-7, reads KAGVTQTPRYLIKTRGQQVTLSCSPISGHRSVSWYQQTPGQGLQFLFEYFSETQRNKGNFPGRFSGRQFSNSRSEMNVSTLELGDSALYLCASSPTFREQYFGPGTRLTVT.

There are many counts of this clonotype. This sequence joins TRBV4-1 and TRBJ2-7; 8 nucleotides align to TRBD1. Per germline, CDR1 MGHRA and CDR2 YSYEKL. Trimming took 1 base from V and 5 from J; bases not matched to a gene: 7. CDR3 length: 15 residues. The CDR3 protein is CASSQGTGLKDEQYF. In nucleotides, the CDR3 is TGCGCCAGCAGCCAAGGGACAGGGCTAAAGGACGAGCAGTACTTC.

This clonotype came up many times. The chain links TRBV19 to TRBJ2-2, with D uncertain. From germline, CDR1 is LNHDA and CDR2 SQIVND (reference sequence). Trimming cost V 9 bases and J 1 base, with 12 bases left between them. The CDR3 sequence is 14 residues long. DNA for the CDR3: TGTGCCAGCCGACGAGAAAGGAACACCGGGGAGCTGTTTTTT. Residues: CASRRERNTGELFF.

This clonotype was observed many times. The gene calls are TRBV6-2 or TRBV6-3 and TRBJ2-2; 14 nucleotides align to TRBD2. The ends lost 6 bases at V and 3 bases at J; junction bases unmatched: 9. Germline CDR1 and CDR2: MNHEY and SVGEGT. The CDR3 is 18 amino acids. Here the CDR3 DNA reads TGTGCCAGCAGAAACCGACTAGCGGGGGGGCCTTACACCGGGGAGCTGTTTTTT. Translating gives CASRNRLAGGPYTGELFF.

This clonotype has only one observation. The chain links TRBV6-1 to TRBJ2-7; perhaps TRBD1 as D (6 bases). Deletions cut 6 bases from V and 0 bases from J, with 15 bases between. Per the germline V gene, CDR1 is MNHNS and CDR2 is SASEGT. This CDR3 comprises 15 residues. This CDR3 is CASSRTADGSYEQYF. Here the CDR3 DNA reads TGTGCCAGCAGCAGGACAGCCGACGGCTCCTACGAGCAGTACTTC.

This clonotype was observed at least ten times. This chain connects TRBV6-2 or TRBV6-3 to TRBJ1-2, with D unresolved. The CDR3 runs 14 residues. Looked up from germline, CDR1 is MNHEY and CDR2 is SVGEGT. Trimming pared 6 bases from V and 7 bases from J, leaving 18 bases between. Here the CDR3 DNA reads TGTGCCAGCAGAGTCCCCGGGATCCCAAGTGGCTACACCTTC. It translates to CASRVPGIPSGYTF.

There are many counts of this clonotype. The V gene is TRBV4-3, the J gene TRBJ1-6; D not resolved. CDR1 is LGHNA, CDR2 YSLEER, per germline. V gave up 1 base and J gave up 7 bases, with 17 bases separating them. CDR3 length: 17 amino acids. The CDR3 DNA is TGCGCCAGCAGCCAAGTTCGATCCTGGACTGACAATTCACCCCTCCACTTT. This gives the protein CASSQVRSWTDNSPLHF.

This clonotype was counted many times. The chain carries TRBV6-5 and TRBJ2-5, with TRBD2 matching over 11 bases. Germline lookup yields CDR1 MNHEY and CDR2 SVGAGI. The CDR3 has 17 residues. Trimming cost V 0 bases and J 5 bases; bases outside gene matches: 8. In nucleotides, the CDR3 is TGTGCCAGCAGTTACTCCGGTAGCGGGGGGGCCGGGGAGACCCAGTACTTC. It codes for CASSYSGSGGAGETQYF.

In this sample, this clonotype turned up many times. The chain joins TRBV28 to TRBJ2-4, with D hard to call. V was shortened by 6 bases and J by 0 bases, with 18 bases between the two germline ends. Germline CDR1 is MDHEN and CDR2 is SYDVKM. The CDR3 runs 17 residues. CDR3 in DNA: TGTGCCAGCAGACGTCACGGAGAACCAGGAGCCAAAAACATTCAGTACTTC. Its translation is CASRRHGEPGAKNIQYF.

This clonotype has only a few counts. The chain's CDR3 is CASSHRGTGGISGTEAFF. The CDR3 DNA is TGCGCCAGCAGCCATAGAGGGACAGGGGGCATAAGTGGCACTGAAGCTTTCTTT. This chain joins TRBV4-1 and TRBJ1-1; the match to TRBD1 covers 12 bases. Germline trimming cut 3 bases from V and 4 bases from J; bases unmatched to any gene: 12. The length of the CDR3 is 18 residues. Germline V gene sequence: CDR1 MGHRA, CDR2 YSYEKL.

Ten or more counts support this clonotype. The V gene is TRBV19, the J gene TRBJ2-7, with D perhaps being TRBD1 or TRBD2 (5 bases each). V was cut by 3 bases and J by 3 bases, with 15 bases left in between. CDR1 is LNHDA, CDR2 SQIVND, per germline (reference sequence). The CDR3 contains 15 residues. The CDR3 DNA follows: TGTGCCAGTAGTATGGGGTCTGGGGGACGCTACGAGCAGTACTTC. It specifies CASSMGSGGRYEQYF.

This clonotype was counted ten times or more. The genes are TRBV11-2 and TRBJ1-2; possibly TRBD1 for D (5 bases). This CDR3 spans 15 amino acids. Germline assignment: CDR1 SGHAT and CDR2 FQNNGV. Trimming took 3 bases from V and 0 from J, leaving 11 bases between them. The CDR3 DNA reads TGTGCCAGCAGCTTCCAGCAGGGTTCTAACTATGGCTACACCTTC. It specifies CASSFQQGSNYGYTF.

This sequence joins TRBV20-1 and TRBJ2-6; D unclear. Trimming took off 5 bases at V and 0 bases at J, with 11 bases between the two ends. CDR3 size: 15 residues. The germline V gene has CDR1 DFQATT and CDR2 SNEGSKA (reference sequence). DNA of the CDR3: TGCAGTGCTTGGCTACCGGTCTCTGGGGCCAACGTCCTGACTTTC. Translated, it gives CSAWLPVSGANVLTF.

In its sample, this clonotype was seen many times. The chain uses TRBV4-2 and TRBJ1-2; D gene uncertain. The CDR3 is 14 residues long. Trimming cost V 1 base and J 7 bases, with 13 bases left between them. The germline CDR1 and CDR2 sequences are LGHNA and YNFKEQ. The CDR3 reads CASSQVRRDSGYTF. CDR3 DNA: TGTGCCAGCAGCCAAGTGAGGAGGGATAGTGGCTACACCTTC.

V gene TRBV12-3 or TRBV12-4 combines with J gene TRBJ1-5; D is unclear. The CDR3 covers 14 residues. V lost 5 bases, J lost 1 base, and 9 bases lay in between. CDR3 sequence: CASSHTGSNQPQHF. As DNA, the CDR3 is TGTGCCAGCAGTCACACCGGAAGCAATCAGCCCCAGCATTTT.

This clonotype was seen repeatedly, ten times or more. The chain carries TRBV27 and TRBJ1-6; D is unresolved. The CDR3 has 17 amino acids. Trimming shortened V by 2 bases and J by 2 bases, and 13 bases separated the two germline ends. CDR1 is MNHEY, CDR2 SMNVEV, per germline (reference sequence). The CDR3 spells CASSLDGRTPYNSPLHF. The CDR3 nucleotides are TGTGCCAGCAGTTTAGACGGCAGGACCCCCTATAATTCACCCCTCCACTTT.

To note about this clonotype: At one end the junction does not follow the germline gene, possibly because of a read error. DNA of the CDR3: TGTGCCAGCAGTTTAGTGGGTGGCGGACACCGCTTC. Its translation: CASSLVGGGHRF. The chain combines TRBV12-3 or TRBV12-4 with TRBJ2-7; D might be TRBD1 (5 bases). The CDR3 runs 12 residues.

This clonotype showed up many times. The chain recombines TRBV12-3 or TRBV12-4 with TRBJ2-4; TRBD1 is a possible D gene (6 bases). The CDR3 runs to 12 residues. The V end was cut by 3 bases, the J end by 13 bases, with 13 bases between. The CDR3 sequence is CASSFTAQGQYF. CDR3 coding DNA: TGTGCCAGCAGTTTCACCGCACAGGGCCAGTACTTC.

This clonotype was found many times. The V call is TRBV11-1, the J call TRBJ1-4; the D gene is possibly TRBD1 (6 bases). The germline CDR1 and CDR2 sequences are SGHAT and FQDESV (reference sequence). This CDR3 is 16 amino acids long. V dropped 5 bases and J dropped 0 bases, with 13 bases sitting between them. The CDR3 region is CASSDRPGATNEKLFF. The CDR3 DNA sequence: TGTGCCAGCAGCGATCGCCCAGGGGCAACTAATGAAAAACTGTTTTTT.

This chain joins TRBV11-2 and TRBJ2-5; no reliable D call. This CDR3 contains 15 residues. The germline V and J ends were trimmed by 4 bases and 2 bases, with 14 bases remaining between them. Germline values: CDR1 SGHAT, CDR2 FQNNGV. CDR3 loop: CASSWAPDVQETQYF. The CDR3 DNA follows: TGTGCCAGCAGCTGGGCCCCGGATGTTCAAGAGACCCAGTACTTC.

This clonotype was counted ten times or more. This rearrangement joins TRBV11-2 to TRBJ2-7; 11 nucleotides align to TRBD2. Germline V CDR1 and CDR2: SGHAT, FQNNGV. V lost 5 bases to trimming and J lost 6 bases; unmatched junction nucleotides: 15. This CDR3 comprises 17 residues. CDR3 in amino acids: CASSRSEVAGGPGEQYF. Written as DNA, the CDR3 is TGTGCCAGCAGCCGATCAGAGGTAGCGGGGGGGCCGGGCGAGCAGTACTTC.

The chain is built from TRBV19 and TRBJ1-2; possibly TRBD1 for D (6 bases). The CDR3 spans 15 residues. V was pared by 6 bases and J by 6 bases, with 20 bases between. Germline-derived CDR1 and CDR2 are LNHDA and SQIVND (reference sequence). The CDR3 region has the DNA TGTGCCAGTAGCGGCATGGGACACAACGGGGATGGCTACACCTTC. Its translation: CASSGMGHNGDGYTF.